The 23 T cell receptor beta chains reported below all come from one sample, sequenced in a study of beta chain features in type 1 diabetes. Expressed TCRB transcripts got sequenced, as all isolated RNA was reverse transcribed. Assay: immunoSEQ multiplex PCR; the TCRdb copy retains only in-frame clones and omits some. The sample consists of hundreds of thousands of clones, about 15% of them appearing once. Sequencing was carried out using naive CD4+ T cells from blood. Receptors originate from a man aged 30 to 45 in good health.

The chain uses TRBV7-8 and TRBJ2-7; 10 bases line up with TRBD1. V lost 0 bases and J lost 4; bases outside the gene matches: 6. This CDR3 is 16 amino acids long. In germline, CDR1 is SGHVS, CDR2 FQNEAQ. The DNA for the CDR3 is TGTGCCAGCAGCTTAGCCGGGACAGGGGCTCCGTACGAGCAGTACGTC. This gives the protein CASSLAGTGAPYEQYV.

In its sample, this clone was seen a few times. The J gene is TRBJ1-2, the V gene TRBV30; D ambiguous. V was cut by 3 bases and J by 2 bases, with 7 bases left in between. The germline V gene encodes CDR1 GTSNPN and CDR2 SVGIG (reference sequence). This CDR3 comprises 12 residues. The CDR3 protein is CAWRKENYGYTF. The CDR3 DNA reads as TGTGCCTGGAGAAAGGAAAACTATGGCTACACCTTC. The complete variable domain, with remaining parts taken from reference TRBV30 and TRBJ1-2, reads SQTIHQWPATLVQPVGSPLSLECTVEGTSNPNLYWYRQAAGRGLQLLFYSVGIGQISSEVPQNLSASRPQDRQFILSSKKLLLSDSGFYLCAWRKENYGYTFGSGTRLTVV.

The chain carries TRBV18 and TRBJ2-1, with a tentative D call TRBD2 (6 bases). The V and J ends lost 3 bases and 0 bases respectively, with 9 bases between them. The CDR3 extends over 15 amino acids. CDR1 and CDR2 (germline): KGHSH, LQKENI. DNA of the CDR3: TGTGCCAGCTCACCCGAGCGGGTCTCCTACAATGAGCAGTTCTTC. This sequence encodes CASSPERVSYNEQFF.

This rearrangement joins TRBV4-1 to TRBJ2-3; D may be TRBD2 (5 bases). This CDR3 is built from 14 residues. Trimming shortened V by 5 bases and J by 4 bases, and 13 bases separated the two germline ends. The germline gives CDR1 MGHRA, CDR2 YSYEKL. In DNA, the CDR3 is TGCGCCAGCAGCAAAGGACTTAGCCCAGATACGCAGTATTTT. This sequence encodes CASSKGLSPDTQYF.

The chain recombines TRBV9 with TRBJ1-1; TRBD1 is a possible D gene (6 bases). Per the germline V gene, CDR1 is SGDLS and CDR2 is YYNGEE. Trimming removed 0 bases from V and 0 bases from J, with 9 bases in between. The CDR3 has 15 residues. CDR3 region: CASSVGQGMNTEAFF. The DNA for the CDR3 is TGTGCCAGCAGCGTAGGTCAGGGGATGAACACTGAAGCTTTCTTT.

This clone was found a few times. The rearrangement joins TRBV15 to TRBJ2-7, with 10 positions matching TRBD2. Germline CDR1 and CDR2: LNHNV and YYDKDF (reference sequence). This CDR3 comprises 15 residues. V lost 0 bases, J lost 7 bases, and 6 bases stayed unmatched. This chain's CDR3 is CATSRDLASGGEQYF. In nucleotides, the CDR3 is TGTGCCACCAGCAGAGATCTTGCTAGCGGGGGAGAGCAGTACTTC.

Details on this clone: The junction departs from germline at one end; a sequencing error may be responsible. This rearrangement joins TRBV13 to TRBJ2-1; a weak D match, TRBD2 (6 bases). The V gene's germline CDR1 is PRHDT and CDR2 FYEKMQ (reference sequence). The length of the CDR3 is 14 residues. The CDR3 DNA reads TGTGCCAGCAGCCGAAGGGACTCCAACAATGAGCAGTTCTTC. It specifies CASSRRDSNNEQFF.

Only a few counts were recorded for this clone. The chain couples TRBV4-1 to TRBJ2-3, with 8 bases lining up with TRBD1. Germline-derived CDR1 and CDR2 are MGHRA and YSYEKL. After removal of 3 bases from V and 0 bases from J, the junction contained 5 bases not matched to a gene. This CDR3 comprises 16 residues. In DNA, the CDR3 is TGCGCCAGCAGCCACCCGGACAGGGTCAGCACAGATACGCAGTATTTT. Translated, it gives CASSHPDRVSTDTQYF.

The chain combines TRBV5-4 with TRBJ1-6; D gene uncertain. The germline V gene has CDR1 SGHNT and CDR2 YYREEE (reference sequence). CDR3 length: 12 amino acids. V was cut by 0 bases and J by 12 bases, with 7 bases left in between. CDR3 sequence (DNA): TGTGCCAGCAGCTTGGCCCGGGGACCCCTCCACTTT. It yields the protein CASSLARGPLHF.

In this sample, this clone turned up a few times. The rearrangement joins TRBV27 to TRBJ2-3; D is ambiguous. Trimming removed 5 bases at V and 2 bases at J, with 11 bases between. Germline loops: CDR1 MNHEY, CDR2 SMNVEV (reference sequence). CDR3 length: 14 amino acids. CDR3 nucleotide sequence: TGTGCCAGCAGTAACGCATGGCCCACAGATACGCAGTATTTT. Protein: CASSNAWPTDTQYF.

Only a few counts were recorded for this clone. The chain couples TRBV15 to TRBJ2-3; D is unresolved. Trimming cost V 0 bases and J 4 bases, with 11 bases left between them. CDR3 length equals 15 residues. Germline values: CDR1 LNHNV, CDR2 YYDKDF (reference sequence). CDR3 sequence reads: CATSRDGDRADTQYF. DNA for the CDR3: TGTGCCACCAGCAGAGATGGCGATCGGGCAGATACGCAGTATTTT.

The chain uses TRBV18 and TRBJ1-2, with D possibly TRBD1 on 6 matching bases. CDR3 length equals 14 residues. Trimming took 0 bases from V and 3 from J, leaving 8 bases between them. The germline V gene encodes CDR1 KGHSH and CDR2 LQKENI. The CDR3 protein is CASSPPTGHYGYTF. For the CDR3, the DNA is TGTGCCAGCTCACCACCTACAGGGCACTATGGCTACACCTTC.

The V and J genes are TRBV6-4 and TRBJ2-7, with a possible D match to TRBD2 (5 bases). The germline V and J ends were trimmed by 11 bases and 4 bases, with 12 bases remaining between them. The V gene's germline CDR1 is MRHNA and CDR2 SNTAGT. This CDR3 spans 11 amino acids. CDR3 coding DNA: TGTGCCTTTCATTCGGGGTACGAGCAGTACGTC. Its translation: CAFHSGYEQYV.

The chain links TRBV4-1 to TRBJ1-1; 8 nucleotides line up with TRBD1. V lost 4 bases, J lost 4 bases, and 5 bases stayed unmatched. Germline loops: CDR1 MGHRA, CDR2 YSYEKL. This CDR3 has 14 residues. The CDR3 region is CASSRSTGGTEAFF. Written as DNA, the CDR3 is TGCGCCAGCAGCCGAAGCACAGGGGGCACTGAAGCTTTCTTT.

CDR3 protein: CAWSVVSAGEKLFF. The CDR3 DNA reads as TGTGCCTGGAGTGTTGTAAGCGCAGGTGAAAAACTGTTTTTT. The rearrangement links TRBV30 to TRBJ1-4; D uncertain. V was shortened by 0 bases and J by 7 bases, with 12 bases between the two germline ends. The CDR3 spans 14 residues. Germline V gives CDR1 GTSNPN, CDR2 SVGIG (reference sequence).

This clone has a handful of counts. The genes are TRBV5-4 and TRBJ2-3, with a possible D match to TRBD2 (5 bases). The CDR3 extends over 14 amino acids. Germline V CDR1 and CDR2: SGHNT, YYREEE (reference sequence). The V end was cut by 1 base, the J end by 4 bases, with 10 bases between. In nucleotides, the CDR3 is TGTGCCAGCAGCTTGCGAGAGGGAGCAGATACGCAGTATTTT. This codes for CASSLREGADTQYF.

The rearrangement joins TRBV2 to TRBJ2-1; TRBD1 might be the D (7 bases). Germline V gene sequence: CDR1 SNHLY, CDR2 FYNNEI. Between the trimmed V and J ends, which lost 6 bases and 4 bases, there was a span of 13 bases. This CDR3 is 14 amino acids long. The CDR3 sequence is CASRQGGRYNEQFF. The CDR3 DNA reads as TGTGCCAGCAGGCAGGGGGGAAGATACAATGAGCAGTTCTTC.

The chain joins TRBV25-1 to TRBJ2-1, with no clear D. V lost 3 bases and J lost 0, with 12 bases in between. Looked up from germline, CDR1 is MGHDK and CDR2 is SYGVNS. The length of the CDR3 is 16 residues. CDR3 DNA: TGTGCCAGCAGTGATGGTCAGGCGCTCTCCTACAATGAGCAGTTCTTC. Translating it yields CASSDGQALSYNEQFF.

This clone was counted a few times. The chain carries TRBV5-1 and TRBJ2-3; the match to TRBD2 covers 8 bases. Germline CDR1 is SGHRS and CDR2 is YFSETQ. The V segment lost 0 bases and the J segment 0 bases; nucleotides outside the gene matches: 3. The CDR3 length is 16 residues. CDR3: CASSLASGSSTDTQYF. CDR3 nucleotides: TGCGCCAGCAGCTTGGCTAGCGGGTCTAGCACAGATACGCAGTATTTT. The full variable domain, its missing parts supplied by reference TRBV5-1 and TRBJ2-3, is KAGVTQTPRYLIKTRGQQVTLSCSPISGHRSVSWYQQTPGQGLQFLFEYFSETQRNKGNFPGRFSGRQFSNSRSEMNVSTLELGDSALYLCASSLASGSSTDTQYFGPGTRLTVL.

CDR3 sequence (DNA): TGTGCCAGCAGCTTAAGGACAGCCCGAGCAGATACGCAGTATTTT. Translation: CASSLRTARADTQYF. This chain uses TRBV7-6 with TRBJ2-3, with a possible D match to TRBD1 (6 bases). This CDR3 has 15 residues. V was clipped by 2 bases and J by 4 bases, with 13 bases between them. Germline loops: CDR1 SGHVS, CDR2 FNYEAQ.

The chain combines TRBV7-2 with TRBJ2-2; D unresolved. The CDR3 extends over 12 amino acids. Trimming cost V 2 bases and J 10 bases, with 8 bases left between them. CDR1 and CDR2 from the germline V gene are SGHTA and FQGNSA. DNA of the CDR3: TGTGCCAGCAGCTTATTCACGGCGGAGCTGTTTTTT. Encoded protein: CASSLFTAELFF.

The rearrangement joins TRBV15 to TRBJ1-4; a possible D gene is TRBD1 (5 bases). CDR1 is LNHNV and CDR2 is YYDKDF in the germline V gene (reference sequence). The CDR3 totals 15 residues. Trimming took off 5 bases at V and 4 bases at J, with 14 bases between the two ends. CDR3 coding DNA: TGTGCCACCAGCGCCAGGACAAGCGTTAATGAAAAACTGTTTTTT. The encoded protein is CATSARTSVNEKLFF.

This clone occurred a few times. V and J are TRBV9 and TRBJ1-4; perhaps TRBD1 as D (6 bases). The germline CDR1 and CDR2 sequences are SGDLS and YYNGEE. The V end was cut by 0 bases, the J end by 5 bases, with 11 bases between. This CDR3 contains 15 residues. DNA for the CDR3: TGTGCCAGCAGCGTAGCCGGACAGACCAATGAAAAACTGTTTTTT. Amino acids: CASSVAGQTNEKLFF.